This T cell receptor (beta chain) is from a study of PD-L1 blockade in urothelial cancer. Study in general: Patients commenced atezolizumab at some point between 2014 and 2016, and it was given at 1,200 mg intravenously every 3 weeks. Reported median T cell count for blood samples was around 150,000.

The repertoire was sequenced with immunoSEQ multiplex PCR; TCRdb's copy has only in-frame clones and lacks some. In the table there are more than 95,000 clones, 80% to 90% of which are singletons. Study outcomes and limitations: Clones that were tumor-associated expanded more in the blood of durable-benefit patients at 3 weeks.

The CDR3 is made up of 11 amino acids. V was shortened by 7 bases and J by 8 bases, with 11 bases between the two germline ends. Germline V gene lookup returns CDR1 MNHEY and CDR2 SMNVEV (reference sequence). Documented time point: peripheral blood 6 weeks after treatment start. Comment on this clone: Its matching antigen is unknown.

This TCR was sampled from a man between 60 and 70 years old with urothelial cancer. V gene TRBV27 combines with J gene TRBJ1-1; perhaps TRBD1 as D (5 bases). This material consisted of PBMCs, taken around atezolizumab (anti-PD-L1) treatment. The CDR3 spells CASTQGGEAFF. DNA for the CDR3: TGTGCCAGCACCCAGGGTGGGGAAGCTTTCTTT.